This T cell receptor (beta chain) originates from a study of T cells after yellow fever vaccination. TCRdb called the 5' RACE reads again in MiXCR, with one record for every CDR3 protein. The sample has hundreds of thousands of distinct CDR3 sequences, approximately 18% seen once. As regards this clonotype: Its matching antigen is unknown.

Whole-study findings and limits: A faster peak, day 5 versus 15, was reached by the weaker secondary response.

The length of the CDR3 is 14 residues. Trimming left V 4 bases short and J 5 bases short, with 14 bases between. Germline-derived CDR1 and CDR2 are MNHEY and SMNVEV (reference sequence). This TCR derives from a man between 18 and 35 years old who received the YFV17D yellow fever vaccine. The input for sequencing was PBMCs, taken before the yellow fever booster vaccination. The J gene is TRBJ2-5, the V gene TRBV27; possible D gene TRBD2, 7 bases. CDR3 sequence (DNA): TGTGCCAGCAGTTCCGCGGGGGCCGGTGAGACCCAGTACTTC. It encodes CASSSAGAGETQYF.